The 28 T cell receptor beta chains below all came from one sample that was sequenced in a study of blood T cell repertoires in COVID-19. TCRdb keeps only in-frame clones here, not all; method: immunoSEQ multiplex PCR. This table has about 57,000 clones, roughly four fifths appearing once. The material sequenced was peripheral blood. These receptors were obtained from an elderly woman with acute or convalescent COVID-19.

This rearrangement joins TRBV13 to TRBJ2-2, with 13 bases identical to TRBD2. The CDR3 loop spans 17 amino acids. CDR1 is PRHDT and CDR2 is FYEKMQ in the germline V gene (reference sequence). Trimming at V came to 3 bases and at J to 0 bases, leaving 1 base not matched to a gene. The CDR3 spells CASSFGLAGANTGELFF. The DNA of the CDR3 is TGTGCCAGCAGCTTCGGACTAGCGGGGGCGAACACCGGGGAGCTGTTTTTT.

J is TRBJ2-7 and V is TRBV18; TRBD1 agrees at 9 bases. With V trimmed by 7 bases and J by 2 bases, 9 bases remained unmatched. This CDR3 is 15 amino acids long. Germline V gives CDR1 KGHSH, CDR2 LQKENI. CDR3 in amino acids: CASFPDRGFPYEQYF. In nucleotides, the CDR3 is TGTGCCAGCTTCCCCGACAGGGGGTTTCCCTACGAGCAGTACTTC.

V usage is TRBV7-2 and J usage is TRBJ1-1, with D perhaps TRBD1 (5 bases). The CDR3 runs 16 residues. Germline CDR1 is SGHTA and CDR2 is FQGNSA. The V end was cut by 2 bases, the J end by 0 bases, with 13 bases between. CDR3 loop: CASSLSGVGMNTEAFF. Written as DNA, the CDR3 is TGTGCCAGCAGCTTATCGGGGGTCGGCATGAACACTGAAGCTTTCTTT.

The chain links TRBV30 to TRBJ1-3; D gene unclear. The length of the CDR3 is 14 residues. V lost 3 bases and J 0 bases, leaving 9 bases between the germline ends. Germline CDR1 GTSNPN, CDR2 SVGIG (reference sequence). The CDR3 loop reads CAWRVGSSGNTIYF. CDR3 nucleotide sequence: TGTGCCTGGAGAGTTGGGAGCTCTGGAAACACCATATATTTT.

In this sample, this clone turned up a few times. The rearrangement joins TRBV10-3 to TRBJ1-2, with D perhaps TRBD1 (5 bases). Germline CDR1 reads ENHRY; CDR2 reads SYGVKD. V was clipped by 4 bases and J by 8 bases, with 14 bases between them. The CDR3 loop spans 13 amino acids. CDR3 in amino acids: CAISAGPLGGYTF. The CDR3 DNA reads as TGTGCCATCAGTGCAGGGCCGTTGGGGGGCTACACCTTC.

This clone is a singleton in its sample. The chain employs TRBV18 and TRBJ2-3; possible D gene TRBD2, 6 bases. The germline V gene encodes CDR1 KGHSH and CDR2 LQKENI. V was shortened by 6 bases and J by 1 base, with 23 bases between the two germline ends. This CDR3 is 18 amino acids long. Written as DNA, the CDR3 is TGTGCCAGCTCCCGAGAAATGCGGACTACCGGGGGCACAGATACGCAGTATTTT. It specifies CASSREMRTTGGTDTQYF. Using reference TRBV18 and TRBJ2-3 for the parts outside the CDR3, the full variable domain is NAGVMQNPRHLVRRRGQEARLRCSPMKGHSHVYWYRQLPEEGLKFMVYLQKENIIDESGMPKERFSAEFPKEGPSILRIQQVVRGDSAAYFCASSREMRTTGGTDTQYFGPGTRLTVL.

This clone appeared a single time. The chain couples TRBV30 to TRBJ2-7, with 11 bases that match TRBD2. After removal of 3 bases from V and 6 bases from J, the junction contained 7 bases not matched to a gene. CDR3 length: 14 residues. Germline assignment: CDR1 GTSNPN and CDR2 SVGIG (reference sequence). The CDR3 is CAWRLAGGAREQYF. The CDR3 DNA sequence: TGTGCCTGGAGATTAGCGGGAGGGGCACGCGAGCAGTACTTC.

This sequence joins TRBV7-8 and TRBJ2-1, with TRBD1 identical over 9 bases. This CDR3 region has 17 residues. Germline V gives CDR1 SGHVS, CDR2 FQNEAQ. J gave up 4 bases and V 3 bases, and 10 bases lay outside the gene matches. CDR3 loop: CASSFSIQGAQYNEQFF. CDR3 coding DNA: TGTGCCAGCAGCTTTTCGATACAGGGGGCGCAGTACAATGAGCAGTTCTTC.

A single count supports this clone. The rearrangement joins TRBV30 to TRBJ1-1; TRBD1 matches 7 bases. This CDR3 spans 15 amino acids. Germline CDR1 reads GTSNPN; CDR2 reads SVGIG (reference sequence). Germline trimming cut 0 bases from V and 2 bases from J; bases unmatched to any gene: 6. CDR3 nucleotide sequence: TGTGCCTGGAGTGTACGAGGGGGCGGTAACACTGAAGCTTTCTTT. Translated, it gives CAWSVRGGGNTEAFF.

This rearrangement joins TRBV19 to TRBJ2-1; 9 bases are a match to TRBD2. Germline-derived CDR1 and CDR2 are LNHDA and SQIVND (reference sequence). The CDR3 has 16 amino acids. V lost 5 bases to trimming and J lost 5 bases; unmatched junction nucleotides: 10. This CDR3 is CASSPLGGRGNNEQFF. CDR3 nucleotide sequence: TGTGCCAGTAGTCCCCTGGGCGGGAGGGGAAACAATGAGCAGTTCTTC.

The chain uses TRBV10-1 and TRBJ2-1; a weak D match, TRBD2 (5 bases). The V end lost 10 bases, the J end lost 5 bases, and 24 bases lay between the germline ends. The CDR3 is made up of 16 amino acids. The V gene's germline CDR1 is WNHNN and CDR2 SYGVQD (reference sequence). The CDR3 loop is CATQDHGGENNNEQFF. The CDR3, as DNA: TGCGCCACCCAAGACCACGGTGGGGAGAATAACAATGAGCAGTTCTTC.

Worth noting for this clone: A much bigger clone sits one base away, suggesting this may be a read error. The genes are TRBV5-1 and TRBJ1-5; D is uncertain. The CDR3 extends over 15 amino acids. Trimming pared 0 bases from V and 0 bases from J, leaving 7 bases between. CDR1 is SGHRS, CDR2 YFSETQ, per germline. The CDR3 DNA is TGCGCCAGCAGCTTGGACGGTAATAGCAATCAGCCCCAGCATTTT. This translates into CASSLDGNSNQPQHF.

V usage is TRBV7-2 and J usage is TRBJ2-7; TRBD1 aligns across 7 bases. This CDR3 comprises 16 residues. The V and J ends lost 0 bases and 0 bases, in that order; junction bases with no gene match: 5. Germline V gene lookup returns CDR1 SGHTA and CDR2 FQGNSA. CDR3 amino acids: CASSLATTGASYEQYF. CDR3 bases: TGTGCCAGCAGCTTAGCGACCACAGGGGCCTCCTACGAGCAGTACTTC. Full variable domain (outside the CDR3, taken from reference TRBV7-2 and TRBJ2-7): GAGVSQSPSNKVTEKGKDVELRCDPISGHTALYWYRQSLGQGLEFLIYFQGNSAPDKSGLPSDRFSAERTGGSVSTLTIQRTQQEDSAVYLCASSLATTGASYEQYFGPGTRLTVT.

The chain joins TRBV5-6 to TRBJ2-1; 7 bases line up with TRBD1. Germline V gives CDR1 SGHDT, CDR2 YYEEEE. With 6 bases clipped from V and 1 base from J, the junction kept 7 bases outside the gene matches. CDR3 length: 15 residues. Written as DNA, the CDR3 is TGTGCCAGCACCCCGGGACAGTCATCCTACAATGAGCAGTTCTTC. It specifies CASTPGQSSYNEQFF.

This sequence joins TRBV10-3 and TRBJ2-5, with D perhaps matching TRBD1 (5 bases). The V end was cut by 0 bases, the J end by 2 bases, with 7 bases between. The germline V gene has CDR1 ENHRY and CDR2 SYGVKD. This CDR3 region has 14 residues. The CDR3 spells CAISESTAQETQYF. The CDR3 DNA sequence: TGTGCCATCAGTGAGTCGACAGCACAAGAGACCCAGTACTTC.

The CDR3 DNA sequence: TGTGCCAGCTCCGTCTGGGCGTCCTACGAGCAGTACTTC. Protein: CASSVWASYEQYF. The chain has TRBV27 and TRBJ2-7, with unresolved D. CDR1 MNHEY and CDR2 SMNVEV come from the germline V gene (reference sequence). CDR3 length: 13 residues. V gave up 8 bases and J gave up 1 base, with 12 bases separating them.

V usage is TRBV28 and J usage is TRBJ1-2; D unresolved. The germline V gene has CDR1 MDHEN and CDR2 SYDVKM. With 3 bases removed from V and 8 bases from J, the gap between germline ends came to 10 bases. This CDR3 is built from 12 residues. CDR3: CASSFGVRGYTF. DNA for the CDR3: TGTGCCAGCAGTTTCGGGGTACGGGGCTACACCTTC.

The J gene is TRBJ2-1, the V gene TRBV2; 9 nucleotides agree with TRBD2. The CDR3 spans 15 residues. Germline V gene data show CDR1 as SNHLY and CDR2 as FYNNEI. The trim removed 4 bases at V and 5 bases at J, leaving 6 bases unmatched. The CDR3 protein is CASSVRTSVNNEQFF. The CDR3 nucleotides read TGTGCCAGCAGTGTACGGACTAGCGTGAACAATGAGCAGTTCTTC.

The J gene is TRBJ2-3, the V gene TRBV7-9, with 14 bases fitting TRBD2. This CDR3 comprises 19 residues. The V and J ends lost 3 bases and 4 bases, in that order; junction bases with no gene match: 12. Germline V gene sequence: CDR1 SEHNR, CDR2 FQNEAQ (reference sequence). This CDR3 reads CASSFGLAGGVVSSDTQYF. The CDR3, as DNA: TGTGCCAGCAGCTTCGGACTAGCGGGAGGAGTGGTGTCGTCAGATACGCAGTATTTT.

This chain uses TRBV6-1 with TRBJ2-4; D perhaps matches TRBD1 (5 bases). CDR1 is MNHNS and CDR2 is SASEGT in the germline V gene. Between the trimmed V and J ends, which lost 2 bases and 5 bases, there was a span of 19 bases. CDR3 length: 17 amino acids. The CDR3 DNA reads as TGTGCCAGCAGTGAAATTGCTGGGTCAGGGTCCCAAAACATTCAGTACTTC. Protein product: CASSEIAGSGSQNIQYF.

The V call is TRBV9, the J call TRBJ2-2; weak D call: TRBD2 (5 bases). V was trimmed by 1 base and J by 6 bases, leaving 10 bases between them. CDR1 SGDLS and CDR2 YYNGEE come from the germline V gene. The CDR3 covers 14 residues. Here the CDR3 reads CASSVLDGAGELFF. CDR3 nucleotides: TGTGCCAGCAGCGTATTAGACGGGGCCGGGGAGCTGTTTTTT.

This clone was recorded only once. V gene TRBV7-3 combines with J gene TRBJ2-3; D gene ambiguous. The germline V and J ends were trimmed by 1 base and 0 bases, with 8 bases remaining between them. In germline, CDR1 is SGHTA, CDR2 FQGTGA. The CDR3 sequence is 15 residues long. The CDR3 loop is CASSLMAFSTDTQYF. The CDR3 DNA reads TGTGCCAGCAGCTTAATGGCTTTTAGCACAGATACGCAGTATTTT.

In its sample, this clone was seen once. J is TRBJ2-7 and V is TRBV5-6; D gene uncertain. CDR1 and CDR2 from the germline V gene are SGHDT and YYEEEE. Trimming removed 1 base at V and 9 bases at J, with 14 bases between. This CDR3 spans 13 amino acids. The CDR3 reads CASSLYTVIGQYF. CDR3 sequence (DNA): TGTGCCAGCAGCTTGTACACAGTCATCGGGCAGTACTTC.

The chain recombines TRBV7-2 with TRBJ2-1, with TRBD2 matching 12 bases. The CDR3 covers 16 residues. V was pared by 4 bases and J by 0 bases, with 1 base of the junction left unmatched. Germline CDR1 is SGHTA and CDR2 is FQGNSA. In DNA form, the CDR3 reads TGTGCCAGCAGCTCGACTAGCGGGAGCTCCTACAATGAGCAGTTCTTC. As protein: CASSSTSGSSYNEQFF.

This CDR3 is CASSFGQVYNSPLHF. The CDR3 region has the DNA TGCGCCAGCAGCTTCGGACAGGTGTATAATTCACCCCTCCACTTT. J is TRBJ1-6 and V is TRBV5-1, with 7 bases lining up with TRBD1. The CDR3 contains 15 residues. Germline assignment: CDR1 SGHRS and CDR2 YFSETQ. With V trimmed by 2 bases and J by 4 bases, 3 bases remained unmatched.

This chain joins TRBV28 and TRBJ2-3; 10 bases map to TRBD2. The CDR3 runs 15 residues. V gave up 6 bases and J gave up 2 bases; unmatched junction bases: 5. Germline assignment: CDR1 MDHEN and CDR2 SYDVKM. CDR3 amino acids: CASRESGGDTDTQYF. In nucleotides, the CDR3 is TGTGCCAGCAGAGAGAGCGGGGGGGACACAGATACGCAGTATTTT.

The chain uses TRBV19 and TRBJ2-7, with 8 bases that match TRBD1. In germline, CDR1 is LNHDA, CDR2 SQIVND (reference sequence). With 6 bases clipped from V and 2 bases from J, the junction kept 9 bases outside the gene matches. CDR3 size: 15 residues. As DNA, the CDR3 is TGTGCCAGTAGACCTTATTGGACAGGGACCTACGAGCAGTACTTC. It is translated as CASRPYWTGTYEQYF.

The chain has TRBV28 and TRBJ2-2; 7 bases map to TRBD1. The CDR3 totals 13 residues. Trimming cost V 3 bases and J 5 bases; bases outside gene matches: 0. Germline assignment: CDR1 MDHEN and CDR2 SYDVKM. This CDR3 reads CASSLTGTGELFF. DNA for the CDR3: TGTGCCAGCAGTTTGACAGGGACCGGGGAGCTGTTTTTT.